The rows below give T cell receptor beta chains drawn from one sample of a study of response to subunit inactivated influenza vaccine. TCRdb re-analysed the RT-PCR reads in MiXCR, keeping a single row per CDR3 protein. The table records 550,000 to 600,000 distinct CDR3 sequences, over 9.5% of them present only once. Sequenced here: PBMCs from blood, sampled on the day of vaccination. Receptors originate from a man between 50 and 59 years old who received an inactivated influenza vaccine. Both conserved end residues are part of each CDR3. D genes are given only for firm matches. Clone size appears in some rows only: once, few, many, or a class for an expanded clone.

j_call: TRBJ2-1
d_call: .
v_call: TRBV6-5
clone_size: many
cdr3_aa: CASSYSQGTFSYNEQFF
cdr3_nt: TGTGCCAGCAGTTACTCTCAGGGAACGTTTTCCTACAATGAGCAGTTCTTC

j_call: TRBJ2-3
d_call: .
v_call: TRBV6-5
clone_size: few
cdr3_aa: CASSYFRGADTQYF
cdr3_nt: TGTGCCAGCAGTTATTTCCGGGGCGCAGATACGCAGTATTTT

j_call: TRBJ2-5
d_call: TRBD1
v_call: TRBV11-2
clone_size: .
cdr3_aa: CASSSPVFRDRVLETQYF
cdr3_nt: TGTGCCAGCAGCTCCCCAGTATTCCGGGACAGGGTCTTAGAGACCCAGTACTTC

j_call: TRBJ1-1
d_call: .
v_call: TRBV4-1
clone_size: few
cdr3_aa: CASSQDTWGSTEAFF
cdr3_nt: TGCGCCAGCAGCCAAGATACTTGGGGGAGCACTGAAGCTTTCTTT

j_call: TRBJ2-3
d_call: TRBD1
v_call: TRBV5-1
clone_size: few
cdr3_aa: CASTSGTGSDTQYF
cdr3_nt: TGCGCCAGCACCTCCGGGACAGGGTCAGATACGCAGTATTTT

j_call: TRBJ1-1
d_call: .
v_call: TRBV5-1
clone_size: .
cdr3_aa: CASSPGGGLDTEAFF
cdr3_nt: TGCGCCAGCAGCCCTGGGGGGGGCTTGGACACTGAAGCTTTCTTT

j_call: TRBJ1-3
d_call: TRBD1
v_call: TRBV7-2
clone_size: .
cdr3_aa: CASSWGTGDGNTIYF
cdr3_nt: TGTGCCAGCAGCTGGGGGACAGGGGACGGAAACACCATATATTTT

j_call: TRBJ2-5
d_call: .
v_call: TRBV6-1
clone_size: many
cdr3_aa: CATRFLETQYF
cdr3_nt: TGTGCCACTCGGTTCCTTGAGACCCAGTACTTC

j_call: TRBJ1-5
d_call: .
v_call: TRBV20-1
clone_size: .
cdr3_aa: CSAIGEANQPQHF
cdr3_nt: TGCAGTGCTATCGGGGAGGCCAATCAGCCCCAGCATTTT

j_call: TRBJ2-2
d_call: TRBD2
v_call: TRBV6-1
clone_size: many
cdr3_aa: CASGLAGGPFTFTGELFF
cdr3_nt: TGTGCCAGCGGACTAGCGGGGGGGCCATTTACGTTCACCGGGGAGCTGTTTTTT

j_call: TRBJ2-5
d_call: .
v_call: TRBV6-5
clone_size: .
cdr3_aa: CASSYYGGATQYF
cdr3_nt: TGTGCCAGCAGTTACTATGGGGGGGCGACCCAGTACTTC

j_call: TRBJ2-1
d_call: .
v_call: TRBV7-2
clone_size: many
cdr3_aa: CASSAGTLPPQWEQFF
cdr3_nt: TGTGCCAGCAGCGCAGGGACTCTCCCCCCCCAATGGGAGCAGTTCTTC

j_call: TRBJ2-3
d_call: .
v_call: TRBV7-2
clone_size: many
cdr3_aa: CASSRFTDTQYF
cdr3_nt: TGTGCCAGCAGCCGATTCACAGATACGCAGTATTTT

j_call: TRBJ2-7
d_call: TRBD1
v_call: TRBV6-1
clone_size: .
cdr3_aa: CASSEVGGQGSVYEQYF
cdr3_nt: TGTGCCAGCAGTGAAGTGGGAGGACAGGGGTCGGTGTACGAGCAGTACTTC

j_call: TRBJ2-7
d_call: TRBD2
v_call: TRBV20-1
clone_size: few
cdr3_aa: CSARDIRGGQNEQYF
cdr3_nt: TGCAGTGCTAGAGATATACGGGGGGGCCAGAACGAGCAGTACTTC

j_call: TRBJ1-6
d_call: .
v_call: TRBV7-2
clone_size: few
cdr3_aa: CASSFPKSPLHF
cdr3_nt: TGTGCCAGCAGTTTTCCAAAATCACCCCTCCACTTT

j_call: TRBJ2-3
d_call: .
v_call: TRBV7-9
clone_size: many
cdr3_aa: CASSTHLRMSDTQYF
cdr3_nt: TGTGCCAGCAGCACCCACCTCCGTATGTCAGATACGCAGTATTTT

j_call: TRBJ2-6
d_call: .
v_call: TRBV15
clone_size: few
cdr3_aa: CATSSASGANVLTF
cdr3_nt: TGTGCCACCAGCAGTGCCTCTGGGGCCAACGTCCTGACTTTC

j_call: TRBJ1-3
d_call: .
v_call: TRBV5-1
clone_size: few
cdr3_aa: CASSLGRTASGNTIYF
cdr3_nt: TGCGCCAGCAGCTTGGGACGTACCGCCTCTGGAAACACCATATATTTT

j_call: TRBJ2-5
d_call: .
v_call: TRBV19
clone_size: .
cdr3_aa: CASPNGETQYF
cdr3_nt: TGTGCCAGTCCCAATGGGGAGACCCAGTACTTC

j_call: TRBJ2-1
d_call: .
v_call: TRBV7-2
clone_size: .
cdr3_aa: CASSFGSLSYNEQFF
cdr3_nt: TGTGCCAGCAGCTTTGGGAGTCTCTCCTACAATGAGCAGTTCTTC

j_call: TRBJ2-1
d_call: .
v_call: TRBV28
clone_size: few
cdr3_aa: CASSLSRMLYNEQFF
cdr3_nt: TGTGCCAGCAGTTTAAGCAGGATGCTCTACAATGAGCAGTTCTTC